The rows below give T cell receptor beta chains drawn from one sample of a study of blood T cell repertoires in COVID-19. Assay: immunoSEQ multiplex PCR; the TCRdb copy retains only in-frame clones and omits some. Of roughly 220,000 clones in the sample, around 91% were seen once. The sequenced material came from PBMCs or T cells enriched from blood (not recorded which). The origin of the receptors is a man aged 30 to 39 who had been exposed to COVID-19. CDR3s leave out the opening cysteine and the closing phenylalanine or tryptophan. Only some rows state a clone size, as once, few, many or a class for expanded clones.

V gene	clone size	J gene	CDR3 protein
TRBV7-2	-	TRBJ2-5	ASSSLTSTETQY
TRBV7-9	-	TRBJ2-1	ASSGTLKGYNEQF
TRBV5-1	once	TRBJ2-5	ASSSGTSGGAWETQY
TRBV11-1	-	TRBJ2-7	ASSSATWTGMYEQY
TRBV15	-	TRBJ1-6	ATSREWDTNSPLH
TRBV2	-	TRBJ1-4	ASMRTFNEKLF
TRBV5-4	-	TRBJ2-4	ASSSPGDRAKNIQY
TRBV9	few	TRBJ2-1	ASSVEQVGNEQF
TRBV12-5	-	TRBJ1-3	ASGPGGAYTIY
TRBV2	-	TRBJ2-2	AIWTGGSTGELF
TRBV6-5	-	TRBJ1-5	ASRQGRDQPQH
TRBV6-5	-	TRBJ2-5	ASSQGFETQY
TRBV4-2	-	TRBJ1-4	ASSPEGWGEKLF
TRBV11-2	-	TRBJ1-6	ASSLGTGFNNSPLH
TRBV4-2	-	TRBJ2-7	ASSQSRGGSYEQY
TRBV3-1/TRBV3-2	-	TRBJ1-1	ASSPRREQGKSWGNTEAF
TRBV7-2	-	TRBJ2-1	ASSLGGGDYPF